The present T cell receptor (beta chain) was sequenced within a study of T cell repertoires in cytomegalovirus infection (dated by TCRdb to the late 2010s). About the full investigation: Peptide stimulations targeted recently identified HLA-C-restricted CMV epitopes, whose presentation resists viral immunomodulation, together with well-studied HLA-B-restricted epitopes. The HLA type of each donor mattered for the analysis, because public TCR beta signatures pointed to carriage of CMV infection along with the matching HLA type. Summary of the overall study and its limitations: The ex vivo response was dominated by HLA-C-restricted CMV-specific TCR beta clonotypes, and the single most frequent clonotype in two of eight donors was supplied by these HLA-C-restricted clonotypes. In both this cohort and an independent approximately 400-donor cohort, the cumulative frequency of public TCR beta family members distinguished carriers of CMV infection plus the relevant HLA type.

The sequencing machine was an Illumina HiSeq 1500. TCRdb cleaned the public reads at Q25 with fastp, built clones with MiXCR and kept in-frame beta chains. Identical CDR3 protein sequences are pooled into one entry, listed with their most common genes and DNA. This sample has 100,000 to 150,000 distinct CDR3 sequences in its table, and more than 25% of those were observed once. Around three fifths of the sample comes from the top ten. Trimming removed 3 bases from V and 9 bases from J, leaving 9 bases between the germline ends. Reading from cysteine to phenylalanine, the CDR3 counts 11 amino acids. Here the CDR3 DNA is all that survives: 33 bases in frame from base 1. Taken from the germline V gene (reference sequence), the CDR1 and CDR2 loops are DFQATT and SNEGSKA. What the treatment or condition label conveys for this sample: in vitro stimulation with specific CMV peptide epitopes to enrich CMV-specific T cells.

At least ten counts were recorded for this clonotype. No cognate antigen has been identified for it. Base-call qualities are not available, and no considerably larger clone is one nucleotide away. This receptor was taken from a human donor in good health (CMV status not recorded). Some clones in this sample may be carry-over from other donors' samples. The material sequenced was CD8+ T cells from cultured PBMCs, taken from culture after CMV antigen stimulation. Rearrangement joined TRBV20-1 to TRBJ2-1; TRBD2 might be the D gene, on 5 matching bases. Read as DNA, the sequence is TGCAGTGCTAGCACCCGGGGTGAGCAGTTCTTC. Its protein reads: CSASTRGEQFF.